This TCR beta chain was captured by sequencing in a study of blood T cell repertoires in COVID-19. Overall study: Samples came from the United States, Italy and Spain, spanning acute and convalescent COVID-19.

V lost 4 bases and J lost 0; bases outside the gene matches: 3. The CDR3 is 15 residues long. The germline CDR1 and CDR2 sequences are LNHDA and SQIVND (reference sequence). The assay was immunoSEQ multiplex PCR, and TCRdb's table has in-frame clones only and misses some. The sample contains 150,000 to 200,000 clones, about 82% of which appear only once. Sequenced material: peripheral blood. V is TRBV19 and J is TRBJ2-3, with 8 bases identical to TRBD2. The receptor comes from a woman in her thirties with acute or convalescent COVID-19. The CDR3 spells CASSSGGPSTDTQYF. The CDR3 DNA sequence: TGTGCCAGTAGTAGCGGGGGGCCAAGCACAGATACGCAGTATTTT.